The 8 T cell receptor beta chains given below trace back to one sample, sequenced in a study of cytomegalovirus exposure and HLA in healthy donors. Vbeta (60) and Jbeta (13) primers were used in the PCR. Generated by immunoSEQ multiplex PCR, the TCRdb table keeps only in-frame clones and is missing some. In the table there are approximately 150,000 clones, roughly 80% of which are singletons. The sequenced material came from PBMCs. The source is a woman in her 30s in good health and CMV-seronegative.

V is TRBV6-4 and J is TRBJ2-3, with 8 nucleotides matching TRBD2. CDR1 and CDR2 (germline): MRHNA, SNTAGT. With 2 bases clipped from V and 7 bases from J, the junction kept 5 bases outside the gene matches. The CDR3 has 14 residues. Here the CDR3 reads CASSDPGTSNTQYF. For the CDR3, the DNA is TGTGCCAGCAGTGACCCGGGGACTAGTAATACGCAGTATTTT.

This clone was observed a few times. The CDR3 is CASRVRDSYQPQHF. The DNA for the CDR3 is TGTGCCAGCAGAGTCCGGGACAGCTATCAGCCCCAGCATTTT. V gene TRBV2 combines with J gene TRBJ1-5; 7 bases are shared with TRBD1. The ends lost 6 bases at V and 5 bases at J; junction bases unmatched: 7. This CDR3 region has 14 residues. Germline V gene data show CDR1 as SNHLY and CDR2 as FYNNEI. Using reference TRBV2 and TRBJ1-5 for the parts outside the CDR3, the full variable domain is EPEVTQTPSHQVTQMGQEVILRCVPISNHLYFYWYRQILGQKVEFLVSFYNNEISEKSEIFDDQFSVERPDGSNFTLKIRSTKLEDSAMYFCASRVRDSYQPQHFGDGTRLSIL.

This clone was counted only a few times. CDR3 sequence: CASSRTDVGELFF. The CDR3 DNA is TGCGCCAGCAGCCGGACAGACGTCGGGGAGCTGTTTTTT. The V call is TRBV5-1, the J call TRBJ2-2; maybe TRBD1 (6 bases). Germline V gene data show CDR1 as SGHRS and CDR2 as YFSETQ. V gave up 4 bases and J gave up 7 bases, with 11 bases separating them. The CDR3 runs to 13 residues.

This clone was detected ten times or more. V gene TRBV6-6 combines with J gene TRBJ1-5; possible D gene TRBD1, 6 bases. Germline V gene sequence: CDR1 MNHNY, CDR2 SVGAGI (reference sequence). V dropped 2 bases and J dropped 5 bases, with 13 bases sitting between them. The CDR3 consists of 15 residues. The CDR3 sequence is CASSYGGSGYQPQHF. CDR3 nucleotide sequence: TGTGCCAGCAGTTACGGGGGCTCGGGGTATCAGCCCCAGCATTTT.

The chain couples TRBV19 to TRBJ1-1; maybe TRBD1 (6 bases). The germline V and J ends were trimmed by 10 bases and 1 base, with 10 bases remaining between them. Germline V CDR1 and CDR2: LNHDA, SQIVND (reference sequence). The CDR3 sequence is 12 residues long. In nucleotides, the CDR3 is TGTGCCACCCAGACAGGGAACACTGAAGCTTTCTTT. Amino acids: CATQTGNTEAFF.

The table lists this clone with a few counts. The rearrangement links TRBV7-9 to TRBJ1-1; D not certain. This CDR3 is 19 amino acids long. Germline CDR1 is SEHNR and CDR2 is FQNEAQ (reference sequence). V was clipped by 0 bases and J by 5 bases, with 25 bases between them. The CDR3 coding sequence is TGTGCCAGCAGCTTAGCGAATGTGGCCTCATTAGAGGTAAAGACTGAAGCTTTCTTT. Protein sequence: CASSLANVASLEVKTEAFF.

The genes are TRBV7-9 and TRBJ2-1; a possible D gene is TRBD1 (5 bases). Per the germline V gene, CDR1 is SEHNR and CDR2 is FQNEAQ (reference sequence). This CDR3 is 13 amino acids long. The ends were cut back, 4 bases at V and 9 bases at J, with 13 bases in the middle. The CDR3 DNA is TGTGCCAGCAGCTACAGGTATGAGGTTGAGCAGTTCTTC. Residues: CASSYRYEVEQFF. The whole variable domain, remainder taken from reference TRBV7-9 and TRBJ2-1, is DTGVSQNPRHKITKRGQNVTFRCDPISEHNRLYWYRQTLGQGPEFLTYFQNEAQLEKSRLLSDRFSAERPKGSFSTLEIQRTEQGDSAMYLCASSYRYEVEQFFGPGTRLTVL.

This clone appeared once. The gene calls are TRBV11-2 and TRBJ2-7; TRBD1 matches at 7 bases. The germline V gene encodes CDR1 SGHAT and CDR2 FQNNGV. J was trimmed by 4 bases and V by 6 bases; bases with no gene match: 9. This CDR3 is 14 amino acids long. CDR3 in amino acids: CASRPDRILYEQYF. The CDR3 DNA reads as TGTGCCAGCAGACCGGACAGGATCTTATACGAGCAGTACTTC.